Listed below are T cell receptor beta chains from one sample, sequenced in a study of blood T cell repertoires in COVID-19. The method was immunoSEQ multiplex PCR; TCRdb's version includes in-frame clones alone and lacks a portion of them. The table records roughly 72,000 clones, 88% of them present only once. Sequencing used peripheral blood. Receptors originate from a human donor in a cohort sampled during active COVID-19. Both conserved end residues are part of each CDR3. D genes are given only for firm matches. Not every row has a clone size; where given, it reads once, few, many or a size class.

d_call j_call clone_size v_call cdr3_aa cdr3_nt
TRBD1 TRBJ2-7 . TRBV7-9 CASSLELVTGITREQYF TGTGCCAGCAGCTTAGAGCTTGTGACAGGGATTACTAGGGAGCAGTACTTC
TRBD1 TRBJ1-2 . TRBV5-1 CASSSGLQGNYGYTF TGCGCCAGCAGCTCCGGCCTACAGGGGAACTATGGCTACACCTTC
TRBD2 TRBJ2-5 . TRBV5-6 CASRRAGGSETQYF TGTGCCAGCAGAAGAGCGGGAGGGTCAGAGACCCAGTACTTC
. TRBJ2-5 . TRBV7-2 CASSLGHKETQYF TGTGCCAGCAGCTTAGGACACAAAGAGACCCAGTACTTC
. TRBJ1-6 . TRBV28 CASSLAKSRNSPLHF TGTGCCAGCAGTTTGGCCAAAAGTCGCAATTCACCCCTCCACTTT
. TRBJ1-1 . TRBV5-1 CASSSGPMNTEAFF TGCGCCAGCAGCTCGGGTCCTATGAACACTGAAGCTTTCTTT
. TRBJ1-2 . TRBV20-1 CSAERYHGYTF TGCAGTGCTGAGCGGTACCATGGCTACACCTTC
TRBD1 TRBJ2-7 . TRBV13 CASSLGTGDLTYEQYF TGTGCCAGCAGCTTGGGGACAGGGGACTTAACCTACGAGCAGTACTTC
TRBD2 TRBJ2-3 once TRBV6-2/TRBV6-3 CASSARLAGSDTQYF TGTGCCAGCAGTGCTAGACTAGCGGGGTCAGATACGCAGTATTTT
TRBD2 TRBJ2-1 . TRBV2 CASSDQAGGGLDEQFF TGTGCCAGCAGTGATCAAGCGGGAGGGGGTCTGGATGAGCAGTTCTTC
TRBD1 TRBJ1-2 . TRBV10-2 CASSEQITGTGRNGYTF TGCGCCAGCAGTGAGCAGATAACCGGGACAGGCAGAAATGGCTACACCTTC
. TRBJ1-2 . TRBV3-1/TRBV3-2 CASRVGAGNYGYTF TGTGCCAGCAGGGTCGGGGCGGGGAACTATGGCTACACCTTC
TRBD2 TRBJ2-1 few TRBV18 CASSPPGGGTYNEQFF TGTGCCAGCTCACCACCAGGCGGGGGTACCTACAATGAGCAGTTCTTC